This passage covers 27 T cell receptor beta chains from one sample sequenced in a study of a mutant IDH1 vaccine in newly diagnosed glioma. As to time point: baseline, week 1 (first vaccination visit). Treatment denoted: pre-vaccination baseline after standard-of-care therapy. The table came from immunoSEQ multiplex PCR; TCRdb's copy has only in-frame clones and leaves some out. The sample yields about 36,000 clones, under 80% seen once. The source was PBMCs, collected from a glioma patient treated with radiotherapy, temozolomide or both. These receptors all stem from a man aged 40-50 years with glioma. Some clones in this sample may be carry-over from other donors' samples.

The chain couples TRBV5-1 to TRBJ1-1, with no clear D. V shed 1 base and J shed 1 base, with 5 bases lying between them. The CDR3 has 13 amino acids. Germline-derived CDR1 and CDR2 are SGHRS and YFSETQ. The CDR3 coding sequence is TGCGCCAGCAGCTTGTGGGCGAACACTGAAGCTTTCTTT. The encoded protein is CASSLWANTEAFF. The full variable domain, in which reference TRBV5-1 and TRBJ1-1 provide the parts outside the CDR3, is KAGVTQTPRYLIKTRGQQVTLSCSPISGHRSVSWYQQTPGQGLQFLFEYFSETQRNKGNFPGRFSGRQFSNSRSEMNVSTLELGDSALYLCASSLWANTEAFFGQGTRLTVV.

This chain uses TRBV2 with TRBJ2-1; D remains unclear. The CDR3 sequence is 15 residues long. Per the germline V gene, CDR1 is SNHLY and CDR2 is FYNNEI. The V end lost 4 bases, the J end lost 0 bases, and 10 bases lay between the germline ends. The CDR3 DNA reads as TGTGCCAGCAGTGCATCCTCTAGCTCCTACAATGAGCAGTTCTTC. It codes for CASSASSSSYNEQFF.

The chain is built from TRBV28 and TRBJ2-1; D remains unclear. Germline assignment: CDR1 MDHEN and CDR2 SYDVKM. This CDR3 is built from 13 residues. Trimming cost V 7 bases and J 7 bases, with 14 bases left between them. The CDR3 loop is CASIGQAGNEQFF. The CDR3 bases are TGTGCCAGCATAGGCCAGGCCGGAAATGAGCAGTTCTTC.

In its sample, this clone was seen a few times. The chain employs TRBV5-4 and TRBJ2-3, with 9 bases fitting TRBD1. Germline loops: CDR1 SGHNT, CDR2 YYREEE (reference sequence). CDR3 length equals 15 residues. J was trimmed by 2 bases and V by 2 bases; bases with no gene match: 3. CDR3: CASSLRDRDTDTQYF. The CDR3 nucleotides are TGTGCCAGCAGCTTACGGGACAGGGACACAGATACGCAGTATTTT. The whole variable domain, filled in from reference TRBV5-4 and TRBJ2-3, reads ETGVTQSPTHLIKTRGQQVTLRCSSQSGHNTVSWYQQALGQGPQFIFQYYREEENGRGNFPPRFSGLQFPNYSSELNVNALELDDSALYLCASSLRDRDTDTQYFGPGTRLTVL.

The chain uses TRBV7-6 and TRBJ1-3; D ambiguous. Germline V gene lookup returns CDR1 SGHVS and CDR2 FNYEAQ. V lost 1 base and J lost 0, with 7 bases in between. The CDR3 totals 15 residues. CDR3 region: CASSLGGISGNTIYF. The CDR3 DNA sequence: TGTGCCAGCAGCTTAGGGGGAATCTCTGGAAACACCATATATTTT.

This clone occurred once. CDR3 bases: TGTGCCAGCAGCCGCCCGGGACAGGGGGTAACCGGGGAGCTGTTTTTT. It translates to CASSRPGQGVTGELFF. V gene TRBV5-4 combines with J gene TRBJ2-2; 11 nucleotides match TRBD1. CDR3 length: 16 amino acids. Germline V CDR1 and CDR2: SGHNT, YYREEE (reference sequence). Trimming at V came to 4 bases and at J to 5 bases, leaving 7 bases not matched to a gene.

The chain combines TRBV5-4 with TRBJ1-5; TRBD1 agrees at 7 bases. The V gene's germline CDR1 is SGHNT and CDR2 YYREEE (reference sequence). CDR3 length: 13 amino acids. Trimming took 0 bases from V and 6 from J; bases not matched to a gene: 0. The CDR3 reads CASSLDRGQPQHF. In nucleotides, the CDR3 is TGTGCCAGCAGCTTGGACAGGGGTCAGCCCCAGCATTTT.

This clone has more than one count but fewer than ten. This chain joins TRBV7-9 and TRBJ1-1, with D perhaps TRBD1 (5 bases). This CDR3 spans 14 amino acids. The V gene lost 1 base and the J gene lost 7 bases, with 13 bases spanning the gap. Per germline, CDR1 SEHNR and CDR2 FQNEAQ (reference sequence). CDR3 DNA sequence: TGTGCCAGCAGCTTAGTTCCTGGGGGGAGTGAAGCTTTCTTT. The encoded protein is CASSLVPGGSEAFF.

The chain is built from TRBV6-4 and TRBJ1-2; D might be TRBD1 (5 bases). The CDR3 spans 16 residues. Between the trimmed V and J ends, which lost 3 bases and 3 bases, there was a span of 17 bases. Germline V gene lookup returns CDR1 MRHNA and CDR2 SNTAGT. This chain's CDR3 is CASSDVWGPMDYGYTF. The CDR3 region has the DNA TGTGCCAGCAGTGATGTTTGGGGACCGATGGACTATGGCTACACCTTC.

This chain connects TRBV5-5 to TRBJ2-7, with D uncertain. The CDR3 contains 13 residues. The ends were cut back, 1 base at V and 1 base at J, with 6 bases in the middle. The germline gives CDR1 SGHKS, CDR2 YYEKEE (reference sequence). CDR3 protein: CASSLLRSYEQYF. The DNA for the CDR3 is TGTGCCAGCAGCTTGCTCAGGTCCTACGAGCAGTACTTC.

J is TRBJ2-7 and V is TRBV27; D not resolved. The germline V and J ends were trimmed by 7 bases and 1 base, with 14 bases remaining between them. This CDR3 is built from 14 residues. Germline values: CDR1 MNHEY, CDR2 SMNVEV (reference sequence). CDR3 DNA sequence: TGTGCCAGCACCCCTGGCGACGGGTCCTACGAGCAGTACTTC. Amino acids: CASTPGDGSYEQYF.

J is TRBJ2-3 and V is TRBV7-2; no reliable D call. V shed 6 bases and J shed 2 bases, with 12 bases lying between them. Germline V gene lookup returns CDR1 SGHTA and CDR2 FQGNSA. This CDR3 region has 14 residues. CDR3 bases: TGTGCCAGCAGGACGTACAGCAACACAGATACGCAGTATTTT. Amino acids: CASRTYSNTDTQYF.

The chain couples TRBV2 to TRBJ2-1; TRBD2 matches at 14 bases. This CDR3 is built from 14 residues. Germline V gene sequence: CDR1 SNHLY, CDR2 FYNNEI. The ends lost 5 bases at V and 12 bases at J; junction bases unmatched: 6. The CDR3 nucleotides are TGTGCCAGCAGTACCGGGACTAGCGGGGGTTTGCAGTTCTTC. Its protein is CASSTGTSGGLQFF.

The chain uses TRBV5-8 and TRBJ1-3; TRBD1 matches at 9 bases. With V trimmed by 4 bases and J by 4 bases, 6 bases remained unmatched. CDR3 length: 15 amino acids. Per the germline V gene, CDR1 is SGHTS and CDR2 is YDEGEE. The CDR3 DNA reads as TGTGCCAGCAGCCGGGGACAGGGCGCCGGAAACACCATATATTTT. Protein sequence: CASSRGQGAGNTIYF.

The chain is built from TRBV7-7 and TRBJ2-7, with 9 bases lining up with TRBD1. Germline V gives CDR1 SSHAT, CDR2 FNYEAQ (reference sequence). V dropped 5 bases and J dropped 0; count of bases not matched to a gene: 5. The CDR3 consists of 15 residues. The DNA of the CDR3 is TGTGCCAGCAGCCACGGGACAGGGAGCTCCTACGAGCAGTACTTC. It is translated as CASSHGTGSSYEQYF.

This clone has only a few counts. The V gene is TRBV6-1, the J gene TRBJ2-2; 8 bases match TRBD2. Germline trimming cut 1 base from V and 2 bases from J; bases unmatched to any gene: 0. CDR1 MNHNS and CDR2 SASEGT come from the germline V gene. The CDR3 loop spans 15 amino acids. In DNA, the CDR3 is TGTGCCAGCAGTGAAGGGACTAGCAACACCGGGGAGCTGTTTTTT. This translates into CASSEGTSNTGELFF.

This clone is termed medium-sized. The rearrangement joins TRBV2 to TRBJ2-1; 9 nucleotides line up with TRBD2. The CDR3 runs to 16 residues. The ends lost 2 bases at V and 4 bases at J; junction bases unmatched: 6. Germline values: CDR1 SNHLY, CDR2 FYNNEI. This CDR3 reads CASSESAGGWYNEQFF. In DNA form, the CDR3 reads TGTGCCAGCAGTGAATCGGCGGGGGGGTGGTACAATGAGCAGTTCTTC.

This chain joins TRBV11-2 and TRBJ1-6, with D perhaps TRBD1 (5 bases). V was clipped by 5 bases and J by 5 bases, with 7 bases between them. Germline-derived CDR1 and CDR2 are SGHAT and FQNNGV. The CDR3 sequence is 13 residues long. This chain's CDR3 is CASSLGDNSPLHF. In DNA, the CDR3 is TGTGCCAGCAGCCTAGGGGATAATTCACCCCTCCACTTT.

The chain links TRBV6-6 to TRBJ2-7; 9 bases agree with TRBD2. The V segment lost 0 bases and the J segment 4 bases; nucleotides outside the gene matches: 4. Looked up from germline, CDR1 is MNHNY and CDR2 is SVGAGI (reference sequence). This CDR3 comprises 15 residues. The CDR3 DNA reads as TGTGCCAGCAGTTACTCCCCTAGCGGGGTGTACGAGCAGTACTTC. Its translation: CASSYSPSGVYEQYF.

This clone was recorded a few times. The rearrangement joins TRBV30 to TRBJ2-1; tentatively, D is TRBD1 (5 bases). CDR1 and CDR2 from the germline V gene are GTSNPN and SVGIG (reference sequence). The V end lost 0 bases, the J end lost 4 bases, and 7 bases lay between the germline ends. The CDR3 length is 13 residues. CDR3 loop: CAWSVAGYNEQFF. CDR3 in DNA: TGTGCCTGGAGTGTAGCAGGGTACAATGAGCAGTTCTTC.

V usage is TRBV6-4 and J usage is TRBJ1-6, with D uncertain. The germline V gene has CDR1 MRHNA and CDR2 SNTAGT. The V end was cut by 3 bases, the J end by 6 bases, with 9 bases between. There are 14 residues in the CDR3. The CDR3 reads CASSETVVNSPLHF. DNA for the CDR3: TGTGCCAGCAGTGAAACCGTGGTTAATTCACCCCTCCACTTT.

The sample holds a few counts of this clone. The rearrangement uses TRBV6-1 and TRBJ1-1; no firm D call. The germline V gene has CDR1 MNHNS and CDR2 SASEGT. V lost 6 bases and J lost 0, with 8 bases in between. The CDR3 totals 13 residues. CDR3 region: CASSSTLNTEAFF. The CDR3 nucleotides are TGTGCCAGCAGCTCAACATTGAACACTGAAGCTTTCTTT.

CDR3 protein: CASSLGPGGRSGELFF. CDR3 nucleotides: TGTGCCAGCAGCCTAGGCCCCGGGGGGAGGTCCGGGGAGCTGTTTTTT. The rearrangement uses TRBV28 and TRBJ2-2, with TRBD2 identical over 7 bases. V was pared by 6 bases and J by 6 bases, with 13 bases of the junction left unmatched. This CDR3 is built from 16 residues. Germline V lookup: CDR1 MDHEN, CDR2 SYDVKM. Looking up the rest from reference TRBV28 and TRBJ2-2 gives the full variable domain: DVKVTQSSRYLVKRTGEKVFLECVQDMDHENMFWYRQDPGLGLRLIYFSYDVKMKEKGDIPEGYSVSREKKERFSLILESASTNQTSMYLCASSLGPGGRSGELFFGEGSRLTVL.

In this sample, this clone turned up a few times. This rearrangement joins TRBV14 to TRBJ1-1; D is unresolved. The CDR3 extends over 13 amino acids. Looked up from germline, CDR1 is SGHDN and CDR2 is FVKESK. The germline V and J ends were trimmed by 11 bases and 0 bases, with 13 bases remaining between them. The chain's CDR3 is CACPEQLNTEAFF. In nucleotides, the CDR3 is TGTGCCTGCCCAGAGCAGTTGAACACTGAAGCTTTCTTT.

V gene TRBV6-6 combines with J gene TRBJ2-3, with a weak D call TRBD1 (5 bases). Trimming cost V 5 bases and J 4 bases, with 16 bases left between them. The germline V gene encodes CDR1 MNHNY and CDR2 SVGAGI (reference sequence). This CDR3 contains 15 residues. The CDR3 nucleotides are TGTGCCAGCAGTACACACAGGCCTGGGGCAGATACGCAGTATTTT. Translated, it gives CASSTHRPGADTQYF.

The chain joins TRBV5-1 to TRBJ2-5; TRBD2 matches at 15 bases. In germline, CDR1 is SGHRS, CDR2 YFSETQ. The CDR3 runs to 17 residues. V lost 4 bases, J lost 4 bases, and 8 bases stayed unmatched. CDR3 coding DNA: TGCGCCAGCAGCACCGGACTAGCGGGGGGGCCGCGAGAGACCCAGTACTTC. Its protein product is CASSTGLAGGPRETQYF.

The chain uses TRBV11-3 and TRBJ1-1; D gene uncertain. Germline lookup yields CDR1 SGHNT and CDR2 YENEEA. Trimming took 6 bases from V and 5 from J, leaving 19 bases between them. This CDR3 has 15 amino acids. CDR3 region: CASRTPEVRITEAFF. The CDR3 coding sequence is TGTGCCAGCAGAACCCCTGAGGTGAGGATTACTGAAGCTTTCTTT. Supplemented by reference TRBV11-3 and TRBJ1-1, the full variable domain reads EAGVVQSPRYKIIEKKQPVAFWCNPISGHNTLYWYLQNLGQGPELLIRYENEEAVDDSQLPKDRFSAERLKGVDSTLKIQPAELGDSAVYLCASRTPEVRITEAFFGQGTRLTVV.